This T cell receptor beta chain originates from a study of beta chain features in type 1 diabetes. Trimming took 1 base from V and 7 from J; bases not matched to a gene: 6. The CDR3 length is 16 residues. Germline CDR1 and CDR2: SGHDT and YYEEEE. Of the isolated RNA, all was reverse transcribed, and so the sequenced material was expressed TCRB transcripts. Clones were sequenced by immunoSEQ multiplex PCR, and TCRdb holds only the in-frame ones, with some missing. Here the sample spans around 250,000 clones, around 14% being singletons. The sequence was obtained from a woman aged 40-49 years in good health. Material for sequencing was naive CD4+ T cells from blood. This chain links TRBV5-6 with TRBJ1-6, with 9 bases fitting TRBD1. CDR3 loop: CASSLTMGTGNSPLHF. DNA for the CDR3: TGTGCCAGCAGCTTGACAATGGGGACAGGGAATTCACCCCTCCACTTT.